This TCR beta chain is from a study of OX40 agonist ivuxolimab in advanced cancers. Overall study: Patient treatment consisted of intravenous ivuxolimab administration every 2 weeks at 0.01 to 10 mg/kg. Subjects had a mean age of around 60 years, with a range of roughly 20 to 80; just over 80% were male. There were three patients with partial responses, one having hepatocellular carcinoma and two cutaneous melanoma.

Method: immunoSEQ multiplex PCR; TCRdb's copy keeps in-frame clones and lacks some. The table records 90,000 to 100,000 clones, around 90% of them present only once. The V gene's germline CDR1 is KGHSH and CDR2 LQKENI. The CDR3 runs 16 residues. Trimming removed 1 base at V and 8 bases at J, with 18 bases between. The J gene is TRBJ1-5, the V gene TRBV18; D unclear. The sequencing here drew on CD4+ or CD8+ T cells sorted from blood, taken in a trial of the OX40 agonist ivuxolimab. The TCR originated in an adult with an advanced solid tumor such as melanoma, head and neck, liver or kidney cancer. The CDR3 DNA reads TGTGCCAGCTCACCACAAGGCGGATCCGGCGTTAAGCCCCAGCATTTT. It translates to CASSPQGGSGVKPQHF.